Shown below are 25 T cell receptor beta chains from a single sample sequenced in a study of cytomegalovirus exposure and HLA in healthy donors. The primer mix had 60 Vbeta and 13 Jbeta primers. Data came from immunoSEQ multiplex PCR; TCRdb stores just in-frame clones and leaves some out. The table records about 130,000 clones, approximately 85% of them present only once. The sequenced sample was PBMCs. The origin of the receptors is a male donor in good health and CMV-seropositive.

The chain uses TRBV7-6 and TRBJ2-1, with TRBD2 matching 12 bases. The CDR3 is 17 residues long. Germline V gene data show CDR1 as SGHVS and CDR2 as FNYEAQ. J lost 7 bases, V lost 2 bases, and 9 bases had no gene match. Here the CDR3 reads CASSLNGLAGNRNEQFF. CDR3 nucleotide sequence: TGTGCCAGCAGCTTAAACGGACTAGCGGGAAATAGGAATGAGCAGTTCTTC. The variable domain in full, completed from reference TRBV7-6 and TRBJ2-1, reads GAGVSQSPRYKVTKRGQDVALRCDPISGHVSLYWYRQALGQGPEFLTYFNYEAQQDKSGLPNDRFSAERPEGSISTLTIQRTEQRDSAMYRCASSLNGLAGNRNEQFFGPGTRLTVL.

The chain links TRBV15 to TRBJ2-1; 8 bases are shared with TRBD2. The CDR3 runs to 16 residues. The trim removed 3 bases at V and 7 bases at J, leaving 11 bases unmatched. Germline CDR1 LNHNV, CDR2 YYDKDF (reference sequence). CDR3 sequence (DNA): TGTGCCACCAGCAGCACTTCCGGGACTAGAGGTAATGAGCAGTTCTTC. Its protein is CATSSTSGTRGNEQFF.

The J gene is TRBJ2-2, the V gene TRBV9, with D possibly TRBD2 on 5 matching bases. Germline-derived CDR1 and CDR2 are SGDLS and YYNGEE. The CDR3 length is 13 residues. V was cut by 4 bases and J by 6 bases, with 10 bases left in between. The DNA of the CDR3 is TGTGCCAGCAGCCCCTTCGGGGCCGGGGAGCTGTTTTTT. Amino acids: CASSPFGAGELFF.

V gene TRBV18 combines with J gene TRBJ2-1; a weak D match, TRBD2 (5 bases). Per germline, CDR1 KGHSH and CDR2 LQKENI. The CDR3 is made up of 15 amino acids. V lost 1 base and J 7 bases, leaving 14 bases between the germline ends. In nucleotides, the CDR3 is TGTGCCAGCTCACCACAAAGAACCGGCGGGAATGAGCAGTTCTTC. Its protein is CASSPQRTGGNEQFF.

This sequence joins TRBV7-9 and TRBJ2-1, with D possibly TRBD2 on 7 matching bases. CDR1 is SEHNR and CDR2 is FQNEAQ in the germline V gene (reference sequence). The CDR3 is 16 amino acids. The V and J ends lost 4 bases and 9 bases respectively, with 22 bases between them. CDR3 loop: CASSSSRGGGFGEQFF. The CDR3 DNA reads as TGTGCCAGCAGCTCCAGTCGGGGCGGGGGCTTCGGTGAGCAGTTCTTC.

The rearrangement uses TRBV7-3 and TRBJ2-3; TRBD1 is a possible D gene (7 bases). There are 16 residues in the CDR3. The ends were cut back, 2 bases at V and 4 bases at J, with 16 bases in the middle. Per germline, CDR1 SGHTA and CDR2 FQGTGA. DNA for the CDR3: TGTGCCAGCAGCTTACTAGACAGGGCTAGCGCAGATACGCAGTATTTT. Translating gives CASSLLDRASADTQYF. Variable domain in full (rest from reference TRBV7-3 and TRBJ2-3): GAGVSQTPSNKVTEKGKYVELRCDPISGHTALYWYRQSLGQGPEFLIYFQGTGAADDSGLPNDRFFAVRPEGSVSTLKIQRTERGDSAVYLCASSLLDRASADTQYFGPGTRLTVL.

The chain uses TRBV13 and TRBJ2-7; TRBD2 matches 13 bases. This CDR3 is 16 amino acids long. The germline CDR1 and CDR2 sequences are PRHDT and FYEKMQ (reference sequence). The trim removed 5 bases at V and 2 bases at J, leaving 6 bases unmatched. The CDR3 nucleotides read TGTGCCAGCAGCCCGAGGACTAGCGGGAGACCCTACGAGCAGTACTTC. Protein product: CASSPRTSGRPYEQYF.

This clone has a single count. Sequence at one end of the junction differs from germline and may be a read error. The chain has TRBV7-9 and TRBJ2-2; the D gene is possibly TRBD2 (6 bases). Per germline, CDR1 SEHNR and CDR2 FQNEAQ (reference sequence). The CDR3 extends over 17 amino acids. CDR3 nucleotide sequence: TGTTCCAGCAGACGAACGGGGGATCCCTCGAACACCGGGGAGCTGTTTTTT. Its translation: CSSRRTGDPSNTGELFF.

V usage is TRBV29-1 and J usage is TRBJ1-1; 8 positions match TRBD1. The CDR3 consists of 13 residues. In germline, CDR1 is SQVTM, CDR2 ANQGSEA. Trimming took 6 bases from V and 1 from J; bases not matched to a gene: 4. The DNA for the CDR3 is TGCAGCGTAGCGGGACAGGAGAACACTGAAGCTTTCTTT. Translating gives CSVAGQENTEAFF.

The rearrangement uses TRBV5-6 and TRBJ2-5; the match to TRBD2 covers 13 bases. V shed 5 bases, J shed 5 bases, and the junction held 12 bases outside the gene matches. CDR3 length: 17 amino acids. In germline, CDR1 is SGHDT, CDR2 YYEEEE. This chain's CDR3 is CASSRGTSGRADETQYF. CDR3 coding DNA: TGTGCCAGCAGTAGGGGCACTAGCGGGAGGGCCGATGAGACCCAGTACTTC.

This chain links TRBV27 with TRBJ1-5, with TRBD1 identical over 9 bases. The CDR3 loop spans 15 amino acids. Germline V gene sequence: CDR1 MNHEY, CDR2 SMNVEV (reference sequence). Trimming at V came to 4 bases and at J to 4 bases, leaving 5 bases not matched to a gene. CDR3 DNA: TGTGCCAGCAGTTCGGGACAGGGAATAAATCAGCCCCAGCATTTT. Residues: CASSSGQGINQPQHF.

The chain joins TRBV7-3 to TRBJ2-7; 12 bases map to TRBD2. This CDR3 is built from 15 residues. Germline-derived CDR1 and CDR2 are SGHTA and FQGTGA. V trimming: 5 bases; J trimming: 0 bases; junction bases outside the gene matches: 2. CDR3 sequence reads: CASSMGLAGSYEQYF. The CDR3 DNA sequence: TGTGCCAGCAGCATGGGACTAGCGGGCTCCTACGAGCAGTACTTC.

The chain links TRBV6-4 to TRBJ2-1; 9 positions agree with TRBD2. After removal of 4 bases from V and 8 bases from J, the junction contained 9 bases not matched to a gene. The CDR3 covers 15 residues. Germline CDR1 reads MRHNA; CDR2 reads SNTAGT. The CDR3 reads CASSGGAGGPDEQFF. DNA for the CDR3: TGTGCCAGCAGTGGCGGGGCGGGAGGGCCCGATGAGCAGTTCTTC.

The chain recombines TRBV5-1 with TRBJ2-3; 11 bases are shared with TRBD1. Unmatched junction bases numbered 7, after V lost 0 bases and J lost 4 bases. The CDR3 has 17 amino acids. Germline CDR1 and CDR2: SGHRS and YFSETQ. For the CDR3, the DNA is TGCGCCAGCAGCTTGGCGGACAGGGGGCGAGGGGCAGATACGCAGTATTTT. Protein: CASSLADRGRGADTQYF.

This chain joins TRBV19 and TRBJ2-5, with TRBD2 matching 9 bases. This CDR3 has 14 residues. V lost 1 base, J lost 3 bases, and 0 bases stayed unmatched. CDR1 and CDR2 (germline): LNHDA, SQIVND (reference sequence). DNA of the CDR3: TGTGCCAGTAGTATAGGACTAGCGGAAGAGACCCAGTACTTC. This encodes CASSIGLAEETQYF.

V usage is TRBV25-1 and J usage is TRBJ2-5; 7 bases align to TRBD1. After removal of 5 bases from V and 3 bases from J, the junction contained 3 bases not matched to a gene. Germline V CDR1 and CDR2: MGHDK, SYGVNS. The CDR3 runs to 13 residues. CDR3 sequence (DNA): TGTGCCAGCAGTCGGCAGGGGGAAGAGACCCAGTACTTC. Amino acids: CASSRQGEETQYF.

The V call is TRBV2, the J call TRBJ2-3, with a tentative D call TRBD2 (7 bases). The CDR3 contains 16 residues. V shed 4 bases and J shed 3 bases, with 17 bases lying between them. Germline lookup yields CDR1 SNHLY and CDR2 FYNNEI. The CDR3 coding sequence is TGTGCCAGCAGTGTTACTGGGGGGGGGCAGACAGATACGCAGTATTTT. Protein sequence: CASSVTGGGQTDTQYF.

The chain employs TRBV6-5 and TRBJ2-4, with a possible D match to TRBD1 (6 bases). Germline CDR1 is MNHEY and CDR2 is SVGAGI. With 7 bases removed from V and 4 bases from J, the gap between germline ends came to 14 bases. The CDR3 has 14 amino acids. CDR3 in amino acids: CASNPDRSKNIQYF. The CDR3 DNA sequence: TGTGCCAGCAACCCGGACAGATCTAAAAACATTCAGTACTTC.

The chain employs TRBV19 and TRBJ2-4; 7 bases agree with TRBD2. Per the germline V gene, CDR1 is LNHDA and CDR2 is SQIVND (reference sequence). CDR3 length: 19 residues. Trimming removed 6 bases from V and 0 bases from J; junction bases left unmatched: 17. The CDR3 region has the DNA TGTGCCAGTAGCCCTTCGGGGAAGCGGGGCAGCTTAGCCAAAAACATTCAGTACTTC. This gives the protein CASSPSGKRGSLAKNIQYF.

The chain combines TRBV11-2 with TRBJ2-5; TRBD2 matches 7 bases. Unmatched junction bases numbered 6, after V lost 2 bases and J lost 3 bases. Germline V gives CDR1 SGHAT, CDR2 FQNNGV. This CDR3 spans 15 amino acids. The CDR3 protein is CASSLYRGREETQYF. CDR3 coding DNA: TGTGCCAGCAGCTTATATCGAGGGAGGGAAGAGACCCAGTACTTC. Full variable domain (remainder filled in from reference TRBV11-2 and TRBJ2-5): EAGVAQSPRYKIIEKRQSVAFWCNPISGHATLYWYQQILGQGPKLLIQFQNNGVVDDSQLPKDRFSAERLKGVDSTLKIQPAKLEDSAVYLCASSLYRGREETQYFGPGTRLLVL.

This chain connects TRBV7-6 to TRBJ2-7; 7 bases match TRBD1. The germline V gene encodes CDR1 SGHVS and CDR2 FNYEAQ. CDR3 size: 15 residues. The junction had 11 bases not matched to a gene; V was cut back by 4 bases and J by 5 bases. The CDR3 DNA reads as TGTGCCAGCAGCTCGACAGGTTCGACAGGGCACGAGCAGTACTTC. This sequence encodes CASSSTGSTGHEQYF. Looking up the rest from reference TRBV7-6 and TRBJ2-7 gives the full variable domain: GAGVSQSPRYKVTKRGQDVALRCDPISGHVSLYWYRQALGQGPEFLTYFNYEAQQDKSGLPNDRFSAERPEGSISTLTIQRTEQRDSAMYRCASSSTGSTGHEQYFGPGTRLTVT.

J is TRBJ2-7 and V is TRBV4-1; D may be TRBD2 (5 bases). The CDR3 runs 13 residues. The germline V gene encodes CDR1 MGHRA and CDR2 YSYEKL. The V end lost 5 bases, the J end lost 1 base, and 9 bases lay between the germline ends. The DNA for the CDR3 is TGCGCCAGCAGCAAACTAGTTTCCTACGAGCAGTACTTC. Amino acid sequence: CASSKLVSYEQYF.

The genes are TRBV6-6 and TRBJ2-5, with TRBD1 matching over 7 bases. Matching the DNA end better, TRBJ2-7 makes the J call doubtful. Germline assignment: CDR1 MNHNY and CDR2 SVGAGI (reference sequence). The CDR3 covers 13 residues. As DNA, the CDR3 is TGTGCCAGCAGGGGGACAGCCACCGCCGAGCAGTACTTC. Its protein is CASRGTATAEQYF.

This clone showed up just a few times. The gene calls are TRBV10-3 and TRBJ2-5; D might be TRBD2 (6 bases). The germline gives CDR1 ENHRY, CDR2 SYGVKD. Trimming shortened V by 4 bases and J by 3 bases, and 9 bases separated the two germline ends. The CDR3 consists of 13 residues. The CDR3 spells CAISASGEETQYF. CDR3 bases: TGTGCCATCAGTGCCTCGGGGGAAGAGACCCAGTACTTC.

The chain's CDR3 is CASSALAGSYNEQFF. The CDR3 DNA sequence: TGTGCCAGCAGCGCCCTCGCGGGCTCCTACAATGAGCAGTTCTTC. The chain carries TRBV9 and TRBJ2-1, with D possibly matching TRBD2 (5 bases). Germline CDR1 and CDR2: SGDLS and YYNGEE. Deletions cut 3 bases from V and 0 bases from J, with 10 bases between. The CDR3 contains 15 residues.